This T cell receptor (beta chain) was sequenced in a study of blood T cell repertoires in COVID-19. Study-level information: The United States, Italy and Spain were the sources of the acute and convalescent COVID-19 samples.

The protocol was immunoSEQ multiplex PCR, while the TCRdb copy is restricted to in-frame clones and leaves out a portion. The sample shows roughly 410,000 clones, 87% of them seen only once. The Seattle site enrolled patients during active infection and followed them longitudinally. The CDR3 is made up of 11 amino acids. The V gene lost 6 bases and the J gene lost 4 bases, with 7 bases spanning the gap. From germline, CDR1 is DFQATT and CDR2 SNEGSKA (reference sequence). The chain has TRBV20-1 and TRBJ1-3; D gene ambiguous. Material: peripheral blood. This TCR was recovered from a woman aged 60 to 75 with COVID-19, enrolled during active disease. The CDR3 DNA follows: TGCAGTGCCATTGCGGGAAACACCATATATTTT. Encoded protein: CSAIAGNTIYF.